This T cell receptor beta chain derives from a study of OX40 agonist ivuxolimab in advanced cancers. For the study at large: Patients in the trial were receiving intravenous ivuxolimab every 2 weeks, at doses of 0.01 to 10 mg/kg. Partial responses were achieved by three patients, of whom one had hepatocellular carcinoma and two had cutaneous melanoma.

Study findings and constraints: Expanded clones belonging to CD8+ T cells outnumbered, on average, those of CD4+.

Notes on this clone: Its antigen is still unknown.

Libraries were prepared by immunoSEQ multiplex PCR; TCRdb keeps only in-frame clonotypes and omits some of them. The table lists around 99,000 clones, about 91% of them singletons, with about 1.2% in the top ten. The CDR3 has 18 residues. V was pared by 0 bases and J by 2 bases, with 21 bases between. The germline V gene encodes CDR1 SGHRS and CDR2 YFSETQ. The clonotype comes from an adult with an advanced solid tumor such as melanoma, head and neck, liver or kidney cancer. Sequenced material: CD4+ or CD8+ T cells sorted from blood, taken in a trial of the OX40 agonist ivuxolimab. This sequence joins TRBV5-1 and TRBJ2-7, with a weak D call TRBD1 (7 bases). The CDR3 DNA reads as TGCGCCAGCAGCTTGGGGATAGGGGGCGTGGGACTCACCTACGAGCAGTACTTC. This codes for CASSLGIGGVGLTYEQYF.